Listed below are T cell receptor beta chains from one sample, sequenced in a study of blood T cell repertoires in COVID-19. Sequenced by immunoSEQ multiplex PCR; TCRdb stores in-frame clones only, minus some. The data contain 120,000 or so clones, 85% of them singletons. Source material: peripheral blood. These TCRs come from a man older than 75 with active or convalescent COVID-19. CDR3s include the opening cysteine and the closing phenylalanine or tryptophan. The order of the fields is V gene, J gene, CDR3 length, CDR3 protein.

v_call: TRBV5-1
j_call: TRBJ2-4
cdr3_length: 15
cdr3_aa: CASSLGQGVSSIQYF

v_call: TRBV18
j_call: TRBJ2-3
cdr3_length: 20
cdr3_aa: CASSPPGLAGGVLSTDTQYF

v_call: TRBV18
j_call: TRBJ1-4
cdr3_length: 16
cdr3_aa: CASSPGDFQYNEKLFF

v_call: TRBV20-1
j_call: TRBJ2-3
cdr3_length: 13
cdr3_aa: CSASGLPTDTQYF

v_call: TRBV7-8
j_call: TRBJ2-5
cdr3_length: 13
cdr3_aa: CASSFLPQETQYF

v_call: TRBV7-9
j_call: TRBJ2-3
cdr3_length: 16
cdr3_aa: CASSLRDRHPADTQYF

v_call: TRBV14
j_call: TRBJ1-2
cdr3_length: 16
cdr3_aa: CASSQDRFRGNNGYTF

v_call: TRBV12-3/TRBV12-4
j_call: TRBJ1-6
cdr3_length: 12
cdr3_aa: CASSPNNSPLHF

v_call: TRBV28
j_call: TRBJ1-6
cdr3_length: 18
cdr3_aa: CASSITARGSTYNSPLHF

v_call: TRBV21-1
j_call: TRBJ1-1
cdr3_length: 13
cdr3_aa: CASSNEQGAEAFF

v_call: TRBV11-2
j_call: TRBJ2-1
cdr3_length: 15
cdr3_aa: CASSLFRGSYNEQFF

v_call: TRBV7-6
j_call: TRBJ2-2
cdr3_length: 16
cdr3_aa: CASSYGTGYKAGELFF

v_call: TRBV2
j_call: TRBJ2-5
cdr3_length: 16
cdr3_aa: CASSELGSGARETQYF

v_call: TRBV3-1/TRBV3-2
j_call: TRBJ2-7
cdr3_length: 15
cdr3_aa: CASSQEGALVNEQYF

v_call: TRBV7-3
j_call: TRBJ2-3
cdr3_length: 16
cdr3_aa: CASSSRTGASTDTQYF

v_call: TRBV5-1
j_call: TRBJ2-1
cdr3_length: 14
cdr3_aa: CASSLVREVREQFF

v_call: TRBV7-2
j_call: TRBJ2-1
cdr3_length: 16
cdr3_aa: CASSFVGGGHGNEQFF

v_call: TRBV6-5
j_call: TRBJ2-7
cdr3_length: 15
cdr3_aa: CASSESGTSPYEQYF

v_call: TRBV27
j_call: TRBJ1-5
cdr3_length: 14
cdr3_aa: CASSLSTGHQPQHF

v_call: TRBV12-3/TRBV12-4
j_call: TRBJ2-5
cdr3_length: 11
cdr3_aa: CASSPGGAQYF

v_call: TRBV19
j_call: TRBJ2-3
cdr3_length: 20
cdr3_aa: CASSITGTSGRAGGTDTQYF

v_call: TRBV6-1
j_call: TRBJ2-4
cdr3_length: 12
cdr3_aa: CASSEIGNIQYF

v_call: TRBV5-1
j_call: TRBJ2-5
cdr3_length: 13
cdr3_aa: CASSRGNMETQYF

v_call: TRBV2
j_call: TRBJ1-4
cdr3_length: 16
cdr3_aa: CASSKDRGLDNEKLFF